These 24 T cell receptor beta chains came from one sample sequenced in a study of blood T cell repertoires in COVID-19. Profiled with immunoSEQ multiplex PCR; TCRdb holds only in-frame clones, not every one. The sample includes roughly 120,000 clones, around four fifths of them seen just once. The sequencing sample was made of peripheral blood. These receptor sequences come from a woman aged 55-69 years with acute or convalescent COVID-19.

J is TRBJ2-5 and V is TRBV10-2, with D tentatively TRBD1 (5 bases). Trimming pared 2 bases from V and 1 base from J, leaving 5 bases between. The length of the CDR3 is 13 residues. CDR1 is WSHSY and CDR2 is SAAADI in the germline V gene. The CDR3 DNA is TGCGCCAGCAGTGAGGGGGCCCAAGAGACCCAGTACTTC. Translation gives CASSEGAQETQYF.

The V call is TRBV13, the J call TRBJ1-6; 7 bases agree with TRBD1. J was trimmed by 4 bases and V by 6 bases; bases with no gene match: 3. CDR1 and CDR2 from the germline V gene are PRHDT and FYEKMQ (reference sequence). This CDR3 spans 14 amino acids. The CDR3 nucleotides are TGTGCCAGCAGTCCGGGACAGTATAATTCACCCCTCCACTTT. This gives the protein CASSPGQYNSPLHF.

The CDR3 DNA is TGTGCCAGCAGCTTTCGGTCTGAAGCTTTCTTT. As protein: CASSFRSEAFF. This rearrangement joins TRBV5-8 to TRBJ1-1; D remains unclear. Germline CDR1 reads SGHTS; CDR2 reads YDEGEE. The CDR3 runs to 11 residues. V lost 2 bases and J lost 6, with 5 bases in between.

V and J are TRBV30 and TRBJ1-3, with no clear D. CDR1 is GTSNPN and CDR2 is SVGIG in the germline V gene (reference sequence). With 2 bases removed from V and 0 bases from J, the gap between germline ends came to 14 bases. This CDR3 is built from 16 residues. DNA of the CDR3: TGTGCCTGGAGTTCTCGCGGCGGGTACTCTGGAAACACCATATATTTT. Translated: CAWSSRGGYSGNTIYF. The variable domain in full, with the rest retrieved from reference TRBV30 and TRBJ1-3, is SQTIHQWPATLVQPVGSPLSLECTVEGTSNPNLYWYRQAAGRGLQLLFYSVGIGQISSEVPQNLSASRPQDRQFILSSKKLLLSDSGFYLCAWSSRGGYSGNTIYFGEGSWLTVV.

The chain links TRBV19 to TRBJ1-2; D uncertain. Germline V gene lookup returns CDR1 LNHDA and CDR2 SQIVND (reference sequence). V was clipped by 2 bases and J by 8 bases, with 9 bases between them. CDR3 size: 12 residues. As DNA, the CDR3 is TGTGCCAGTAGTATAAGGACTGAGGGCTACACCTTC. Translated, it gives CASSIRTEGYTF.

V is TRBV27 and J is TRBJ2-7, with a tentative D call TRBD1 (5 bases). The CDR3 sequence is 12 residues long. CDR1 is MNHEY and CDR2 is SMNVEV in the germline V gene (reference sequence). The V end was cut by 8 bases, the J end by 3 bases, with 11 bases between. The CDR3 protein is CASGEGDYEQYF. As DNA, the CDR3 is TGTGCCAGCGGGGAAGGGGACTACGAGCAGTACTTC.

CDR3 sequence (DNA): TGTGCCAGCAGCCCTAGTCGGGACACTGAAGCTTTCTTT. This translates into CASSPSRDTEAFF. The genes are TRBV7-9 and TRBJ1-1; D gene unclear. CDR1 is SEHNR and CDR2 is FQNEAQ in the germline V gene (reference sequence). V shed 5 bases and J shed 3 bases, with 10 bases lying between them. This CDR3 is built from 13 residues.

The CDR3 protein is CASSQSLDRGNNEKLFF. The CDR3 nucleotides read TGTGCCAGCAGCCAATCTCTCGACAGGGGCAACAATGAAAAACTGTTTTTT. The chain employs TRBV16 and TRBJ1-4, with TRBD1 matching 8 bases. The CDR3 sequence is 17 residues long. Trimming took 0 bases from V and 5 from J; bases not matched to a gene: 8. CDR1 KGHSY and CDR2 FQNENV come from the germline V gene.

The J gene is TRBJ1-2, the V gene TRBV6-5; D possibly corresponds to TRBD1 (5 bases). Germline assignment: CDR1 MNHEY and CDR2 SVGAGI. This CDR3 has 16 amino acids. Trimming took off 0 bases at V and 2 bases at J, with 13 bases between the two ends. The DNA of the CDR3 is TGTGCCAGCAGTTACTCGGTCGGGGGGAGGAACTATGGCTACACCTTC. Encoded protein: CASSYSVGGRNYGYTF.

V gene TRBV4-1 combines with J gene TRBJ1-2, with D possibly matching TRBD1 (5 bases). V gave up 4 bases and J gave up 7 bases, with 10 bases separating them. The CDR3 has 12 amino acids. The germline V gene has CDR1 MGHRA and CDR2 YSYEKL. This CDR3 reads CASSRGTGGYTF. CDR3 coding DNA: TGCGCCAGCAGCCGAGGGACTGGTGGCTACACCTTC.

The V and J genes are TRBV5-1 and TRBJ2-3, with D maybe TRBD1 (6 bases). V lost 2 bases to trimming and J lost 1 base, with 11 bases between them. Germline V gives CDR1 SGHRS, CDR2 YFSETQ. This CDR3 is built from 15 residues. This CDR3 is CASSLQGSGTDTQYF. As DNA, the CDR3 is TGCGCCAGCAGCTTACAGGGATCAGGCACAGATACGCAGTATTTT.

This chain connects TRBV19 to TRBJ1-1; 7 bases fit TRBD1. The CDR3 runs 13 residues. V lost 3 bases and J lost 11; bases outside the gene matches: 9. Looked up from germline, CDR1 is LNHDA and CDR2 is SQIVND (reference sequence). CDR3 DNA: TGTGCCAGTAGTATGGGGACAGCCCTGCGGGCTTTCTTT. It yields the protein CASSMGTALRAFF.

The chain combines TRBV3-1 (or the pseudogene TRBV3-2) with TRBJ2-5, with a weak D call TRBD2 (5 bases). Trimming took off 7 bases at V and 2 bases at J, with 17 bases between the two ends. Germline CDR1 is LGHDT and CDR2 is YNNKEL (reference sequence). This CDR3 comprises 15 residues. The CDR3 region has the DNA TGTGCCAGCAAATTTGGAGGAGGCAGGCAAGAGACCCAGTACTTC. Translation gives CASKFGGGRQETQYF.

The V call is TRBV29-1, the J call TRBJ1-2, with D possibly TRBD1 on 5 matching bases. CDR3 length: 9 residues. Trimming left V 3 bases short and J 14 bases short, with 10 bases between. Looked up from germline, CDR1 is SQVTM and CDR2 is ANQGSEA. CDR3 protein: CSVDTGGTF. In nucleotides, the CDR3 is TGCAGCGTTGACACAGGTGGAACCTTC.

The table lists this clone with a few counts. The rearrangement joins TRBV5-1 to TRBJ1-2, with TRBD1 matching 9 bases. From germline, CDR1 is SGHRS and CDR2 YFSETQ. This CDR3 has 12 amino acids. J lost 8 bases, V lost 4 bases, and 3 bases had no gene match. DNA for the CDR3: TGCGCCAGCAGCACTGGACAGGGGGGCTACACCTTC. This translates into CASSTGQGGYTF.

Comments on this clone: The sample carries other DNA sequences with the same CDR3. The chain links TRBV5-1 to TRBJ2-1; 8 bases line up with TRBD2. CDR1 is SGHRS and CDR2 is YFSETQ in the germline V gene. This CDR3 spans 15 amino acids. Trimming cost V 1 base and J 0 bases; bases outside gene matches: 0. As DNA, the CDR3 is TGCGCCAGCAGCTTGAGCGGGGGCTCCTACAATGAGCAGTTCTTC. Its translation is CASSLSGGSYNEQFF.

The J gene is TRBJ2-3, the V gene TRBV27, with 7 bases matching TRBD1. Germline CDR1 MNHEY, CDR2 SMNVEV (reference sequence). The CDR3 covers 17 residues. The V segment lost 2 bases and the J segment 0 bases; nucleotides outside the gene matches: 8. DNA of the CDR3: TGTGCCAGCAGTTTACGGACCAGGGGGATTAGCACAGATACGCAGTATTTT. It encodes CASSLRTRGISTDTQYF.

CDR3 amino acids: CASSRLAGGPGGETQYF. Here the CDR3 DNA reads TGTGCCAGCAGTCGACTAGCGGGAGGGCCGGGGGGAGAGACCCAGTACTTC. This chain links TRBV6-6 with TRBJ2-5; TRBD2 aligns across 14 bases. V dropped 5 bases and J dropped 4; count of bases not matched to a gene: 9. In germline, CDR1 is MNHNY, CDR2 SVGAGI (reference sequence). There are 17 residues in the CDR3.

The CDR3 coding sequence is TGCGCCAGCAGCCAAGTGCGAAGGACAGGGGGTGATGAAAAACTGTTTTTT. It specifies CASSQVRRTGGDEKLFF. J is TRBJ1-4 and V is TRBV4-1, with 10 bases fitting TRBD1. The V gene end was trimmed by 1 base and the J gene end by 6 bases; junction bases not matched to a gene: 8. The CDR3 totals 17 residues. In germline, CDR1 is MGHRA, CDR2 YSYEKL.

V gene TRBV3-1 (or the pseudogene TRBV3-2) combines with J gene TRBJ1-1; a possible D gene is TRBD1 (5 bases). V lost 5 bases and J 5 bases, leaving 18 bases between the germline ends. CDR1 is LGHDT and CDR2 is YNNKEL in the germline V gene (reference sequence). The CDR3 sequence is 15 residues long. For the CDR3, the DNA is TGTGCCAGCAGCTCCCCGGGGGGAAGGGATACTGAAGCTTTCTTT. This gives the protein CASSSPGGRDTEAFF.

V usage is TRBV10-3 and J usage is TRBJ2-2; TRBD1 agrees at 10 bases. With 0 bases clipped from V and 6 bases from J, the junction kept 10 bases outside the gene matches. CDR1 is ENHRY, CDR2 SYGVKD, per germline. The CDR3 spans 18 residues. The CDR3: CAISESVTGGALPGELFF. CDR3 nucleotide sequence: TGTGCCATCAGTGAGTCAGTGACAGGGGGCGCGCTCCCCGGGGAGCTGTTTTTT.

CDR3 in amino acids: CASSQPGLGGYTF. The DNA of the CDR3 is TGTGCCAGCAGCCAACCAGGGCTAGGGGGCTACACCTTC. The chain recombines TRBV14 with TRBJ1-2; D may be TRBD1 (5 bases). Germline-derived CDR1 and CDR2 are SGHDN and FVKESK. The CDR3 is made up of 13 amino acids. V lost 2 bases to trimming and J lost 8 bases, with 12 bases between them.

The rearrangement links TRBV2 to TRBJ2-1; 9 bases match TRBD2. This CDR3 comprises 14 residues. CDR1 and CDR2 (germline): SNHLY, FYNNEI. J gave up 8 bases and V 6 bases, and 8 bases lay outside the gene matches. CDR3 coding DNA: TGTGCCAGCAGGACGGGACTAGCCTCCCATGAGCAGTTCTTC. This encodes CASRTGLASHEQFF.

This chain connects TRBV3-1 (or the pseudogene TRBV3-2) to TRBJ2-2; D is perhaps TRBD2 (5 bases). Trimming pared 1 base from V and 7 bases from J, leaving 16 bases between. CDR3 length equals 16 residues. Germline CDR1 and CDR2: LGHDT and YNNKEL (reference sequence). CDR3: CASSQAFRTPVGELFF. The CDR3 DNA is TGTGCCAGCAGCCAAGCGTTCAGGACTCCGGTCGGGGAGCTGTTTTTT.